Following are 28 T cell receptor beta chains from one sample sequenced in a study of blood T cell repertoires in COVID-19. Here immunoSEQ multiplex PCR was the method, and the copy in TCRdb shows in-frame clones only, minus some. This sample has 200,000 or so clones; approximately 84% occur once, and the top ten carry roughly 5.3%. The sequenced sample consisted of peripheral blood. The receptor set was obtained from a woman in her 70s with active or convalescent COVID-19.

This clone was counted between two and nine times. CDR3 protein: CASSQSGSRSGNTIYF. CDR3 bases: TGTGCCAGCAGCCAATCAGGTTCTCGGTCTGGAAACACCATATATTTT. The rearrangement joins TRBV4-2 to TRBJ1-3; no definite D call. V was shortened by 2 bases and J by 1 base, with 12 bases between the two germline ends. The CDR3 sequence is 16 residues long. Germline lookup yields CDR1 LGHNA and CDR2 YNFKEQ.

J is TRBJ2-7 and V is TRBV11-3, with D tentatively TRBD2 (6 bases). V lost 5 bases to trimming and J lost 4 bases, with 12 bases between them. The CDR3 is made up of 13 amino acids. Germline lookup yields CDR1 SGHNT and CDR2 YENEEA. CDR3 in amino acids: CASSLRRGYEQYF. CDR3 sequence (DNA): TGTGCCAGCAGCCTCCGGAGGGGTTACGAGCAGTACTTC.

This clone came up a few times. The V call is TRBV6-5, the J call TRBJ2-1; D gene unclear. Trimming shortened V by 6 bases and J by 1 base, and 10 bases separated the two germline ends. Germline loops: CDR1 MNHEY, CDR2 SVGAGI. The CDR3 has 14 residues. The CDR3 region has the DNA TGTGCCAGCAGCCTAGACGCTTCCTACAATGAGCAGTTCTTC. Protein: CASSLDASYNEQFF.

This clone was recorded a few times. The V call is TRBV4-1, the J call TRBJ2-7; 7 bases align to TRBD1. CDR3 length equals 15 residues. Germline V gene sequence: CDR1 MGHRA, CDR2 YSYEKL. J gave up 3 bases and V 1 base, and 6 bases lay outside the gene matches. The CDR3 protein is CASSQGDRAVYEQYF. In nucleotides, the CDR3 is TGCGCCAGCAGCCAAGGAGACAGGGCTGTCTACGAGCAGTACTTC.

The rearrangement joins TRBV28 to TRBJ2-3; TRBD1 aligns across 11 bases. CDR1 is MDHEN and CDR2 is SYDVKM in the germline V gene. The CDR3 length is 15 residues. Trimming cost V 6 bases and J 3 bases; bases outside gene matches: 5. CDR3 loop: CASRRDRGRTDTQYF. As DNA, the CDR3 is TGTGCCAGCAGACGGGACAGGGGGAGGACAGATACGCAGTATTTT.

V usage is TRBV14 and J usage is TRBJ2-3; TRBD2 is a possible D gene (6 bases). The V end was cut by 3 bases, the J end by 2 bases, with 12 bases between. This CDR3 is 15 amino acids long. The V gene's germline CDR1 is SGHDN and CDR2 FVKESK. The CDR3 sequence: CASSQGGTYTDTQYF. The CDR3 DNA sequence: TGTGCCAGCAGCCAGGGCGGGACGTACACAGATACGCAGTATTTT.

The chain combines TRBV6-5 with TRBJ1-5, with 10 bases aligning to TRBD1. After removal of 6 bases from V and 5 bases from J, the junction contained 4 bases not matched to a gene. CDR1 MNHEY and CDR2 SVGAGI come from the germline V gene. CDR3 length: 14 residues. The CDR3 DNA follows: TGTGCCAGCAGACGACAGGGGGCGGATCAGCCCCAGCATTTT. This codes for CASRRQGADQPQHF.

The rearrangement links TRBV6-5 to TRBJ1-5, with D hard to call. The CDR3 contains 13 residues. The ends were cut back, 5 bases at V and 0 bases at J, with 5 bases in the middle. Germline V gene data show CDR1 as MNHEY and CDR2 as SVGAGI. The DNA of the CDR3 is TGTGCCAGCAGTCCCTATAGCAATCAGCCCCAGCATTTT. Translated, it gives CASSPYSNQPQHF.

This clone has more than one count but fewer than ten. The V call is TRBV30, the J call TRBJ1-5, with D unclear. V was cut by 1 base and J by 1 base, with 8 bases left in between. The CDR3 length is 14 residues. In germline, CDR1 is GTSNPN, CDR2 SVGIG (reference sequence). The CDR3, as DNA: TGTGCCTGGAGTGCGGGGAGGAGCAATCAGCCCCAGCATTTT. Protein: CAWSAGRSNQPQHF.

V and J are TRBV28 and TRBJ1-2; maybe TRBD1 (5 bases). This CDR3 contains 13 residues. In germline, CDR1 is MDHEN, CDR2 SYDVKM. V lost 4 bases and J 5 bases, leaving 11 bases between the germline ends. CDR3 nucleotide sequence: TGTGCCAGCAGTTCCGGGGGGGGATATGGCTACACCTTC. Amino acid sequence: CASSSGGGYGYTF.

This clone was counted a single time. The chain carries TRBV28 and TRBJ1-5; no clear D gene. Trimming stripped 6 bases from V and 3 bases from J, with 12 bases between. CDR1 MDHEN and CDR2 SYDVKM come from the germline V gene. The CDR3 sequence is 14 residues long. The CDR3 bases are TGTGCCAGCAGAGAAGAGAGGAACAATCAGCCCCAGCATTTT. Protein: CASREERNNQPQHF.

J is TRBJ2-5 and V is TRBV12-5, with D tentatively TRBD1 (6 bases). Between the trimmed V and J ends, which lost 5 bases and 1 base, there was a span of 11 bases. CDR3 size: 14 residues. Germline CDR1 LGHNT, CDR2 FRNRAP. The chain's CDR3 is CASGPGQTQETQYF. CDR3 sequence (DNA): TGTGCTAGTGGTCCCGGACAGACCCAAGAGACCCAGTACTTC.

This rearrangement joins TRBV7-2 to TRBJ2-3; the match to TRBD2 covers 8 bases. With 2 bases clipped from V and 2 bases from J, the junction kept 3 bases outside the gene matches. The CDR3 is 15 amino acids. Germline assignment: CDR1 SGHTA and CDR2 FQGNSA. The CDR3 sequence is CASSLTSGLTDTQYF. As DNA, the CDR3 is TGTGCCAGCAGCTTAACTAGCGGACTCACAGATACGCAGTATTTT.

The chain is built from TRBV3-1 (or the pseudogene TRBV3-2) and TRBJ1-2, with D possibly matching TRBD1 (6 bases). The CDR3 sequence is 18 residues long. Germline CDR1 LGHDT, CDR2 YNNKEL (reference sequence). Trimming pared 1 base from V and 2 bases from J, leaving 20 bases between. The CDR3 region is CASSQVTGMIGQNYGYTF. The CDR3 DNA reads as TGTGCCAGCAGCCAAGTTACAGGGATGATCGGGCAAAACTATGGCTACACCTTC.

The gene calls are TRBV5-1 and TRBJ2-5, with a tentative D call TRBD2 (6 bases). Trimming pared 4 bases from V and 1 base from J, leaving 20 bases between. Germline CDR1 reads SGHRS; CDR2 reads YFSETQ. The length of the CDR3 is 17 residues. The CDR3 sequence: CASSAGFGGGVQETQYF. CDR3 in DNA: TGCGCCAGCAGCGCCGGGTTTGGCGGAGGGGTCCAAGAGACCCAGTACTTC.

V and J are TRBV18 and TRBJ2-1; 10 nucleotides agree with TRBD2. This CDR3 is built from 14 residues. V lost 4 bases to trimming and J lost 4 bases; unmatched junction nucleotides: 1. Germline CDR1 and CDR2: KGHSH and LQKENI. CDR3 nucleotide sequence: TGTGCCAGCTCACTGGGACTAGCGTACAATGAGCAGTTCTTC. As protein: CASSLGLAYNEQFF.

This chain uses TRBV19 with TRBJ1-3, with a weak D call TRBD1 (5 bases). This CDR3 comprises 13 residues. Germline lookup yields CDR1 LNHDA and CDR2 SQIVND (reference sequence). V was pared by 7 bases and J by 6 bases, with 13 bases between. CDR3 amino acids: CASKGRGTNTIYF. Written as DNA, the CDR3 is TGTGCCAGTAAAGGTCGGGGGACAAACACCATATATTTT.

Remarks on this clone: This sample includes further DNA sequences coding for the same CDR3. V is TRBV19 and J is TRBJ1-5; 7 bases fit TRBD1. There are 14 residues in the CDR3. Germline lookup yields CDR1 LNHDA and CDR2 SQIVND (reference sequence). V shed 6 bases, J shed 0 bases, and the junction held 2 bases outside the gene matches. The CDR3 DNA is TGTGCCAGTAGCAGGGGGAATAGCAATCAGCCCCAGCATTTT. Its protein product is CASSRGNSNQPQHF.

V gene TRBV10-2 combines with J gene TRBJ2-7; possibly TRBD2 for D (6 bases). Germline CDR1 is WSHSY and CDR2 is SAAADI. This CDR3 region has 13 residues. V gave up 7 bases and J gave up 2 bases, with 12 bases separating them. CDR3 nucleotide sequence: TGCGCCAGCAAGTCTAGCGCGACCTACGAGCAGTACTTC. The encoded protein is CASKSSATYEQYF.

The chain has TRBV6-5 and TRBJ1-4; D call uncertain. This CDR3 comprises 15 residues. Germline V gene data show CDR1 as MNHEY and CDR2 as SVGAGI. The germline V and J ends were trimmed by 4 bases and 0 bases, with 9 bases remaining between them. CDR3 sequence: CASSWSRSTNEKLFF. The CDR3, as DNA: TGTGCCAGCAGTTGGTCGCGGTCAACTAATGAAAAACTGTTTTTT.

V and J are TRBV7-8 and TRBJ1-3; 8 bases agree with TRBD1. The V gene end was trimmed by 3 bases and the J gene end by 1 base; junction bases not matched to a gene: 5. Germline V gene lookup returns CDR1 SGHVS and CDR2 FQNEAQ. The CDR3 length is 16 residues. The DNA for the CDR3 is TGTGCCAGCAGCTTTGGGACAGGAGTTTCTGGAAACACCATATATTTT. Amino acid sequence: CASSFGTGVSGNTIYF.

The chain combines TRBV5-1 with TRBJ2-7; 7 bases are shared with TRBD2. The germline V gene has CDR1 SGHRS and CDR2 YFSETQ. The CDR3 totals 16 residues. Trimming took 4 bases from V and 1 from J; bases not matched to a gene: 11. The DNA for the CDR3 is TGCGCCAGCAGCCCGCATGGGGGGGGAGTTTCCTACGAGCAGTACTTC. It specifies CASSPHGGGVSYEQYF.

J is TRBJ1-5 and V is TRBV3-1 (or the pseudogene TRBV3-2); D gene unclear. V was trimmed by 4 bases and J by 2 bases, leaving 9 bases between them. Germline assignment: CDR1 LGHDT and CDR2 YNNKEL (reference sequence). This CDR3 has 14 residues. The CDR3 region is CASSPSLGNQPQHF. DNA of the CDR3: TGTGCCAGCAGCCCCAGTCTGGGCAATCAGCCCCAGCATTTT.

The chain carries TRBV19 and TRBJ2-4; TRBD1 matches at 7 bases. Trimming at V came to 3 bases and at J to 7 bases, leaving 6 bases not matched to a gene. Germline CDR1 LNHDA, CDR2 SQIVND (reference sequence). This CDR3 has 14 amino acids. CDR3 in amino acids: CASSIRGYGNIQYF. As DNA, the CDR3 is TGTGCCAGTAGTATCAGGGGGTACGGGAACATTCAGTACTTC.

J is TRBJ2-2 and V is TRBV9; 11 bases agree with TRBD2. J gave up 7 bases and V 0 bases, and 11 bases lay outside the gene matches. The CDR3 totals 18 residues. Per the germline V gene, CDR1 is SGDLS and CDR2 is YYNGEE. The CDR3 here is CASSVGGELAGVFGELFF. CDR3 bases: TGTGCCAGCAGCGTAGGGGGGGAACTAGCGGGAGTGTTCGGGGAGCTGTTTTTT.

This clone was detected a few times. The chain recombines TRBV28 with TRBJ1-5; a weak D match, TRBD1 (5 bases). This CDR3 has 15 residues. The germline CDR1 and CDR2 sequences are MDHEN and SYDVKM. With 1 base removed from V and 5 bases from J, the gap between germline ends came to 12 bases. The CDR3 protein is CASSLSVGGDQPQHF. The CDR3 coding sequence is TGTGCCAGCAGTTTATCGGTCGGGGGAGATCAGCCCCAGCATTTT.

This clone appeared once. The rearrangement uses TRBV7-2 and TRBJ1-2; D is unresolved. Trimming removed 2 bases from V and 2 bases from J, with 6 bases in between. Germline CDR1 SGHTA, CDR2 FQGNSA. This CDR3 spans 13 amino acids. The CDR3 DNA sequence: TGTGCCAGCAGCTTAAACAGAAACTATGGCTACACCTTC. As protein: CASSLNRNYGYTF.

The chain carries TRBV6-2 or TRBV6-3 and TRBJ2-2, with 11 nucleotides matching TRBD2. V lost 2 bases and J lost 3; bases outside the gene matches: 5. The V gene's germline CDR1 is MNHEY and CDR2 SVGEGT. This CDR3 is 17 amino acids long. CDR3 coding DNA: TGTGCCAGCAGTTACCGTAGCGGGAGGGCCGACACCGGGGAGCTGTTTTTT. This encodes CASSYRSGRADTGELFF.